This TCR beta chain was obtained from a study of metastatic and nonmetastatic thyroid tumors. None of the patients had undergone any treatment ahead of thyroid surgery. This clone has more than one count but fewer than ten. The CDR3 extends over 17 amino acids. Germline trimming cut 5 bases from V and 6 bases from J; bases unmatched to any gene: 12. The germline gives CDR1 MNHNS, CDR2 SASEGT. TCRdb re-clonotyped the PCR reads through MiXCR. The repertoire holds 25,000 to 35,000 clones, with less than 30% as singletons. The V gene is TRBV6-1, the J gene TRBJ2-7, with 14 bases that match TRBD2. This sequence originates from a female donor with papillary thyroid cancer or a benign thyroid nodule (not recorded which). Some clones in this sample may be carry-over from other donors' samples. The sample comprised blood. CDR3 protein: CASSRPRGLAGGGEQYF. CDR3 DNA sequence: TGTGCCAGCAGTCGCCCTCGTGGACTAGCGGGAGGAGGCGAGCAGTACTTC.